The clone carrying this T cell receptor beta chain was recorded a few times. Its antigen is still unknown. Isolating PBMCs gave at least 6.5 million of these cells per sample. A J-beta primer mix and a sample-barcoded 5' primer were used in a second PCR of about 7 to 12 cycles. Each CDR3 protein gets one entry after TCRdb re-called the 5' RACE reads with MiXCR. The sample lists about 1.8 million distinct CDR3 sequences, 49% seen once, with about 2.1% in the top ten. This record comes from a study of blood T cells in healthy people across ages. General observations from the study: Naive CD4+ cell counts and diversity both ran higher in long-lived than in aged donors. The authors considered diversity estimates from one million T cells to be underestimates. Roughly linearly, TCR beta diversity per million T cells fell as age increased.

J gave up 0 bases and V 1 base, and 7 bases lay outside the gene matches. The CDR3 consists of 16 residues. CDR1 is DFQATT, CDR2 SNEGSKA, per germline (reference sequence). This TCR was sampled from a middle-aged woman in good health. The chain combines TRBV20-1 with TRBJ2-5, with TRBD1 matching 8 bases. Sequences were obtained from blood. CDR3 sequence (DNA): TGCAGTGCTAGAGCCCCGACAGGGGTTTACCAAGAGACCCAGTACTTC. Its translation is CSARAPTGVYQETQYF.